Listed below are T cell receptor beta chains from one sample, sequenced in a study of shared clonotypes between healthy human individuals. Produced via immunoSEQ multiplex PCR; TCRdb's table is partial and in-frame only. The sample carries 850,000 to 1,200,000 clones, about 76% recorded once. The sample taken for sequencing was memory CD4+ T cells sorted from blood. The receptor set was obtained from a young man in good health. Both conserved end residues are part of each CDR3. Only part of the rows carry a size: once, few, many, or a class if the clone is expanded.

CDR3 protein	clone size	J gene	V gene
CASTPSTYSNQPQHF	NA	TRBJ1-5	TRBV5-8
CASSSSKSNTGELFF	NA	TRBJ2-2	TRBV5-4
CASSLTRYEQYF	NA	TRBJ2-7	TRBV7-2
CASTQSGGRGTGELFF	NA	TRBJ2-2	TRBV19
CASSTPGANTEAFF	NA	TRBJ1-1	TRBV6-1
CSVGPTTGTQYF	NA	TRBJ2-3	TRBV29-1
CASSLPGQNYGYTF	few	TRBJ1-2	TRBV16
CASSGPDRVKSYSNQPQHF	NA	TRBJ1-5	TRBV19
CASSLGGTSYEQYF	NA	TRBJ2-7	TRBV11-3
CASTQGGSNQPQHF	NA	TRBJ1-5	TRBV6-5
CASSPRELPYEQYF	NA	TRBJ2-7	TRBV19
CASSLGGTGAETQYF	once	TRBJ2-5	TRBV5-1
CASSSPSFLGDEQYF	NA	TRBJ2-7	TRBV28
CASSISLAVQETQYF	NA	TRBJ2-5	TRBV19
CASSIDRRRNEKLFF	NA	TRBJ1-4	TRBV21-1
CAISESVNYGYTF	few	TRBJ1-2	TRBV10-3
CASSLWGSRGSLSEQFF	NA	TRBJ2-1	TRBV7-3
CASSFRGQGATQQYF	NA	TRBJ2-7	TRBV13
CASSLGGLDNYEQYF	NA	TRBJ2-7	TRBV5-1
CAWSAGLALGGGANVLTF	NA	TRBJ2-6	TRBV30
CASSLWRQGIDEQYF	NA	TRBJ2-7	TRBV28
CAWEPGSGFGYTF	NA	TRBJ1-2	TRBV30
CAWGPQQETQYF	NA	TRBJ2-5	TRBV30
CASSGLLAGSNTGELFF	many	TRBJ2-2	TRBV7-9
CASSAGTNSNEQFF	NA	TRBJ2-1	TRBV7-2
CASSHFEGNGYTF	NA	TRBJ1-2	TRBV6-6
CASRGPSPNEKLFF	NA	TRBJ1-4	TRBV19
CSVRTGVATEAFF	NA	TRBJ1-1	TRBV29-1
CASGSSINPGELFF	NA	TRBJ2-2	TRBV12-5
CASQMNRGNYGYTF	many	TRBJ1-2	TRBV28
CASREDTQYF	NA	TRBJ2-3	TRBV27
CASRTGQGFINQPQHF	NA	TRBJ1-5	TRBV2
CASSEAALQYF	few	TRBJ2-4	TRBV6-1
CASSSLRGTGEKLFF	NA	TRBJ1-4	TRBV7-6
CASRSPRGTGNTIYF	few	TRBJ1-3	TRBV2
CASSVGGRASGDTQYF	NA	TRBJ2-3	TRBV9
CASSVAQTPYEQYF	NA	TRBJ2-7	TRBV9
CASGANSYNEQFF	NA	TRBJ2-1	TRBV14
CASSKTGGTAGMALHF	NA	TRBJ1-6	TRBV19
CAWTTGGTYEQYF	NA	NA	TRBV30
CASSVVHYGYTF	NA	TRBJ1-2	TRBV2
CASSPTPPQGAFF	NA	TRBJ1-1	TRBV27
CASSFAGRESGELFF	many	TRBJ2-2	TRBV5-4
CASSRRSSGKDPRAKNIQYF	once	TRBJ2-4	TRBV5-1
CAWSANIGSPEAFF	NA	TRBJ1-1	TRBV30
CAWTVSGGGTDTQYF	NA	TRBJ2-3	TRBV30
CASRRQGSYEQYF	NA	TRBJ2-7	TRBV11-1